The next 18 T cell receptor beta chains were all read from a single sample in a study of blood T cell repertoires in COVID-19. Clones were read by immunoSEQ multiplex PCR, and TCRdb kept only the in-frame ones, dropping some. The sample contains around 99,000 clones, about 87% of which appear only once. Sequences were obtained from peripheral blood. The receptors shown here come from a man aged 50-60 years with active or convalescent COVID-19.

The chain is built from TRBV2 and TRBJ1-2, with 11 nucleotides matching TRBD1. Germline CDR1 reads SNHLY; CDR2 reads FYNNEI. Trimming took 3 bases from V and 7 from J; bases not matched to a gene: 7. The CDR3 contains 15 residues. As DNA, the CDR3 is TGTGCCAGCAGTGAGCTGGGACAGGGGGTTAGTGGCTACACCTTC. As protein: CASSELGQGVSGYTF. Together with reference TRBV2 and TRBJ1-2, the CDR3 gives the full variable domain: EPEVTQTPSHQVTQMGQEVILRCVPISNHLYFYWYRQILGQKVEFLVSFYNNEISEKSEIFDDQFSVERPDGSNFTLKIRSTKLEDSAMYFCASSELGQGVSGYTFGSGTRLTVV.

The CDR3 DNA follows: TGTGCCAGCAGCTCATCGCAGGGGGCTTGGGTCACTGAAGCTTTCTTT. Protein: CASSSSQGAWVTEAFF. The chain has TRBV7-2 and TRBJ1-1, with 8 bases fitting TRBD1. The CDR3 has 16 residues. Germline CDR1 is SGHTA and CDR2 is FQGNSA. The trim removed 4 bases at V and 4 bases at J, leaving 11 bases unmatched.

The chain has TRBV9 and TRBJ2-4; D is unresolved. Deletions cut 2 bases from V and 2 bases from J, with 8 bases between. This CDR3 is built from 14 residues. Germline V gene lookup returns CDR1 SGDLS and CDR2 YYNGEE. The CDR3 nucleotides are TGTGCCAGCAGCGTCAGTGCCTCCAAAAACATTCAGTACTTC. Its translation is CASSVSASKNIQYF. The variable domain in full, with the rest retrieved from reference TRBV9 and TRBJ2-4, is DSGVTQTPKHLITATGQRVTLRCSPRSGDLSVYWYQQSLDQGLQFLIQYYNGEERAKGNILERFSAQQFPDLHSELNLSSLELGDSALYFCASSVSASKNIQYFGAGTRLSVL.

The chain joins TRBV6-5 to TRBJ2-7; 8 bases line up with TRBD2. J was trimmed by 2 bases and V by 0 bases; bases with no gene match: 3. The germline CDR1 and CDR2 sequences are MNHEY and SVGAGI. This CDR3 has 15 residues. CDR3 amino acids: CASSYSAGGTYEQYF. The DNA of the CDR3 is TGTGCCAGCAGTTACTCGGCGGGAGGAACCTACGAGCAGTACTTC.

The chain links TRBV2 to TRBJ2-1; 13 bases line up with TRBD2. Germline V gene sequence: CDR1 SNHLY, CDR2 FYNNEI. This CDR3 is built from 16 residues. Germline trimming cut 2 bases from V and 7 bases from J; bases unmatched to any gene: 5. CDR3 residues: CASSELGLAGSNEQFF. CDR3 bases: TGTGCCAGCAGTGAATTGGGACTAGCGGGATCTAATGAGCAGTTCTTC.

The rearrangement links TRBV4-1 to TRBJ1-2; 9 bases map to TRBD1. Germline CDR1 and CDR2: MGHRA and YSYEKL. After removal of 3 bases from V and 8 bases from J, the junction contained 22 bases not matched to a gene. This CDR3 contains 19 residues. DNA of the CDR3: TGCGCCAGCAGCCAGTTCCACTTTGGGGACAGGGTGGACGAGTACGGCTACACCTTC. This translates into CASSQFHFGDRVDEYGYTF.

J is TRBJ2-6 and V is TRBV6-5, with 8 bases matching TRBD1. Trimming cost V 11 bases and J 0 bases; bases outside gene matches: 6. CDR3 length: 15 residues. CDR1 is MNHEY, CDR2 SVGAGI, per germline. The CDR3 protein is CALGQGDSGANVLTF. In DNA form, the CDR3 reads TGTGCCTTAGGACAGGGCGACTCTGGGGCCAACGTCCTGACTTTC.

The genes are TRBV4-1 and TRBJ2-2; D may be TRBD2 (6 bases). Trimming left V 1 base short and J 1 base short, with 10 bases between. Germline V lookup: CDR1 MGHRA, CDR2 YSYEKL. The CDR3 extends over 16 amino acids. CDR3 sequence reads: CASSQGWRENTGELFF. CDR3 bases: TGCGCCAGCAGCCAAGGATGGCGGGAGAACACCGGGGAGCTGTTTTTT.

The gene calls are TRBV7-9 and TRBJ1-5, with D perhaps TRBD1 (5 bases). Trimming removed 7 bases at V and 6 bases at J, with 16 bases between. Germline V gene sequence: CDR1 SEHNR, CDR2 FQNEAQ (reference sequence). The CDR3 is 14 residues long. CDR3 sequence (DNA): TGTGCCAGCACCGGGGGGAGGGTCTCTCAGCCCCAGCATTTT. It codes for CASTGGRVSQPQHF.

This sequence joins TRBV5-6 and TRBJ1-2; D gene ambiguous. This CDR3 is built from 14 residues. Germline lookup yields CDR1 SGHDT and CDR2 YYEEEE. The V gene lost 1 base and the J gene lost 5 bases, with 12 bases spanning the gap. CDR3 sequence: CASSLPGQIYGYTF. The CDR3 DNA reads TGTGCCAGCAGCTTGCCGGGTCAGATATATGGCTACACCTTC. The whole variable domain, remainder taken from reference TRBV5-6 and TRBJ1-2, is DAGVTQSPTHLIKTRGQQVTLRCSPKSGHDTVSWYQQALGQGPQFIFQYYEEEERQRGNFPDRFSGHQFPNYSSELNVNALLLGDSALYLCASSLPGQIYGYTFGSGTRLTVV.

The gene calls are TRBV23-1 and TRBJ2-1; TRBD1 matches 10 bases. TRBV23-1 is identified as an open reading frame with a role that is uncertain. The V segment lost 2 bases and the J segment 4 bases; nucleotides outside the gene matches: 8. The CDR3 is 17 residues long. This chain's CDR3 is CASSQTDRGDPYNEQFF. For the CDR3, the DNA is TGCGCCAGCAGTCAAACGGACAGGGGGGATCCATACAATGAGCAGTTCTTC.

The V gene is TRBV19, the J gene TRBJ1-5, with D uncertain. Trimming took 8 bases from V and 1 from J, leaving 6 bases between them. Per the germline V gene, CDR1 is LNHDA and CDR2 is SQIVND (reference sequence). The CDR3 covers 12 residues. The CDR3 sequence: CASGRSNQPQHF. The CDR3 DNA follows: TGTGCCAGTGGCAGAAGCAATCAGCCCCAGCATTTT.

The chain employs TRBV5-6 and TRBJ2-1, with TRBD2 as a possible D gene (5 bases). V was shortened by 0 bases and J by 2 bases, with 9 bases between the two germline ends. The CDR3 length is 15 residues. CDR1 and CDR2 (germline): SGHDT, YYEEEE. CDR3 DNA: TGTGCCAGCAGCTTGGTTCTAGCCGCCTACAATGAGCAGTTCTTC. Amino acids: CASSLVLAAYNEQFF.

This clone was seen more than once but under ten times. This chain connects TRBV28 to TRBJ2-1; 9 bases map to TRBD2. This CDR3 comprises 16 residues. The V and J ends lost 2 bases and 8 bases, in that order; junction bases with no gene match: 10. Germline V gene lookup returns CDR1 MDHEN and CDR2 SYDVKM. CDR3 DNA: TGTGCCAGCAGTTTAGTGGCTAGCGGGAATTCGGATGAGCAGTTCTTC. This sequence encodes CASSLVASGNSDEQFF.

This sequence joins TRBV7-8 and TRBJ1-2; no reliable D call. Trimming took off 5 bases at V and 0 bases at J, with 10 bases between the two ends. The germline CDR1 and CDR2 sequences are SGHVS and FQNEAQ. This CDR3 is built from 14 residues. This CDR3 is CASSTSGPNYGYTF. In DNA, the CDR3 is TGTGCCAGCAGCACAAGCGGGCCTAACTATGGCTACACCTTC.

This chain joins TRBV14 and TRBJ2-2; tentative D call: TRBD2 (5 bases). The CDR3 runs to 16 residues. Germline V gives CDR1 SGHDN, CDR2 FVKESK. The germline V and J ends were trimmed by 3 bases and 7 bases, with 18 bases remaining between them. The CDR3 loop is CASSHTRGLAGGELFF. CDR3 DNA: TGTGCCAGCAGCCACACCCGCGGGCTAGCAGGCGGGGAGCTGTTTTTT.

This clone was seen once. The V gene is TRBV28, the J gene TRBJ1-1, with D unresolved. Germline CDR1 is MDHEN and CDR2 is SYDVKM. The V end was cut by 5 bases, the J end by 12 bases, with 16 bases between. CDR3 length: 12 residues. The CDR3 sequence is CASSPPGIRTFF. The CDR3 nucleotides are TGTGCCAGCAGTCCCCCGGGGATCCGTACTTTCTTT.

This rearrangement joins TRBV28 to TRBJ2-7, with 7 bases lining up with TRBD1. CDR1 and CDR2 from the germline V gene are MDHEN and SYDVKM. V was pared by 9 bases and J by 7 bases, with 18 bases of the junction left unmatched. This CDR3 contains 15 residues. The CDR3 loop is CASTSTGTAIGEQYF. The CDR3 coding sequence is TGTGCCAGTACCTCTACCGGGACAGCTATTGGGGAGCAGTACTTC.